These T cell receptor beta chains were read from a single sample in a study of blood T cell repertoires in COVID-19. Produced via immunoSEQ multiplex PCR; TCRdb's table is partial and in-frame only. Of about 63,000 clones in the sample, less than 80% are singletons; the top ten hold 25% to 35%. Specimen: peripheral blood. The receptors here all came from a human donor in a cohort sampled during active COVID-19. Each CDR3 is given with its conserved first and last residue. The D gene is left open where the match is weak. Expanded clones are given a class, and other clones once, few, many or no size at all.

TRBD1	TRBV18	TRBJ2-7	-	TGTGCCAGCTCACAGACACAGGGGCGGAACAACGAGCAGTACTTC	CASSQTQGRNNEQYF
TRBD1	TRBV18	TRBJ2-1	-	TGTGCCAGCTCACCCAGGACAGGGGTCCACAATGAGCAGTTCTTC	CASSPRTGVHNEQFF
-	TRBV30	TRBJ2-7	few	TGTGCCTGGAGTGTACGGAGGGACCACGAGCAGTACTTC	CAWSVRRDHEQYF
TRBD2	TRBV9	TRBJ2-3	-	TGTGCCAGCAGCTCTAGCGGGAGTGCGGCAGATACGCAGTATTTT	CASSSSGSAADTQYF
-	TRBV15	TRBJ2-3	-	TGTGCCACCAGCAGAGAACAGACTCTCAGGGCGACGGATACGCAGTATTTT	CATSREQTLRATDTQYF
-	TRBV4-2	TRBJ2-2	once	TGTGCCAGCAGCCCGAGGTCAGTCGGCGCCGGGGAGCTGTTTTTT	CASSPRSVGAGELFF
-	TRBV6-5	TRBJ1-5	-	TGTGCCGGGTCCCGCGGGCTTCAGCCCCAGCATTTT	CAGSRGLQPQHF
TRBD2	TRBV3-1/TRBV3-2	TRBJ2-3	-	TGTGCCAGCAGCCCAGGGAGGGTAGATACGCAGTATTTT	CASSPGRVDTQYF
TRBD1	TRBV15	TRBJ1-4	-	TGTGCCACCAGCAGAGGACAGGGAGATGAAAAACTGTTTTTT	CATSRGQGDEKLFF
TRBD1	TRBV28	TRBJ2-7	-	TGTGCCAGCGGACGGGGACAGGGGGCAGGTGAGCAGTACTTC	CASGRGQGAGEQYF
TRBD2	TRBV6-2/TRBV6-3	TRBJ2-5	-	TGTGCCAGCAGTTACTCGACTAGCGGGAAGACCCAGTACTTC	CASSYSTSGKTQYF
-	TRBV2	TRBJ1-5	-	TGTGCCAGCACGGAGCGGACGAGCGGCGGCAATCAGCCCCAGCATTTT	CASTERTSGGNQPQHF
TRBD2	TRBV7-2	TRBJ2-1	-	TGTGCCAGCAGCTTAAGGGGGGGGACTAGCGGACACAATGAGCAGTTCTTC	CASSLRGGTSGHNEQFF
-	TRBV18	TRBJ2-7	few	TGTGCCAGCTCACCGTCTCCAGGGGCTGTCGGTACCTACGAGCAGTACTTC	CASSPSPGAVGTYEQYF
-	TRBV7-2	TRBJ2-7	-	TGTGCCAGCAGCTTAGTAGGAGCCCCCTACGAGCAGTACTTC	CASSLVGAPYEQYF
-	TRBV12-3/TRBV12-4	TRBJ2-5	-	TGTGCCAGCAGTTTAGTCAGGAAAGAGACCCAGTACTTC	CASSLVRKETQYF
-	TRBV9	TRBJ2-5	-	TGTGCCAGCAGCGATCAGGGATGGGATAGGACCCAGTACTTC	CASSDQGWDRTQYF
-	TRBV7-6	TRBJ1-3	-	TGTGCCAGCAGCTATGGAGAGGGAAACACCATATATTTT	CASSYGEGNTIYF
TRBD1	TRBV7-9	TRBJ2-5	-	TGTGCCAGCAGCTCAAGGGGGCCAGAGACCCAGTACTTC	CASSSRGPETQYF
TRBD1	TRBV19	TRBJ1-2	few	TGTGCCAGTAGTTGGGGGGACAGCGGCTACACCTTC	CASSWGDSGYTF
TRBD2	TRBV29-1	TRBJ2-1	few	TGCAGCGTGATTGGGACTAGCCATGAGCAGTTCTTC	CSVIGTSHEQFF
TRBD2	TRBV9	TRBJ2-3	-	TGTGCCAGCAGCGCCGCGGGCGGGAGAAGTGGAGATACGCAGTATTTT	CASSAAGGRSGDTQYF
TRBD1	TRBV24-1	TRBJ1-1	-	TGTGCCACCAGTGATTTTTGGTCTAACAGGGGGGCTTTCTTT	CATSDFWSNRGAFF
TRBD1	TRBV30	TRBJ1-3	-	TGTGCCTGGAGTACGAGTTACAGGGGAAGTGGAAACACCATATATTTT	CAWSTSYRGSGNTIYF
TRBD1	TRBV7-8	TRBJ1-2	-	TGTGCCAGCAGCTTAGGACAGGGCCATGGCTACACCTTC	CASSLGQGHGYTF
-	TRBV11-2	TRBJ2-1	-	TGTGCCAGCAGCCCCCGGGATTACAATGAGCAGTTCTTC	CASSPRDYNEQFF
TRBD1	TRBV15	TRBJ2-7	-	TGTGCCACCAGCCCCCGTTTAATGACAGGGGCACTAAGGGCCTACGAGCAGTACTTC	CATSPRLMTGALRAYEQYF
-	TRBV29-1	TRBJ1-2	-	TGCAGCGTTGGGGCAGGGGAGAACTATGGCTACACCTTC	CSVGAGENYGYTF
TRBD2	TRBV2	TRBJ2-5	-	TGTGCCAGTCGGTCAGGCGGGAGGGCCGGGACCCAGTACTTC	CASRSGGRAGTQYF
-	TRBV12-3/TRBV12-4	TRBJ2-1	-	TGTGCCAGCAGTCGGACAGCCAATGAGCAGTTCTTC	CASSRTANEQFF
-	TRBV7-9	TRBJ2-3	-	TGTGCCAACAGTGGACAGATCACAGATACGCAGTATTTT	CANSGQITDTQYF
-	TRBV30	TRBJ1-1	-	TGTGCCGGGGGACACGCGGTCATGAACACTGAAGCTTTCTTT	CAGGHAVMNTEAFF
-	TRBV9	TRBJ1-3	-	TGTGCCAGCAGCCTCCAAGGGGCACAGGTCTCTGGAAACACCATATATTTT	CASSLQGAQVSGNTIYF
TRBD1	TRBV5-1	TRBJ2-5	once	TGCGCCAGCAGCTTGGTGACAGGGAAAGAGACCCAGTACTTC	CASSLVTGKETQYF
-	TRBV27	TRBJ2-7	-	TGTGCCAGCAGTTTATCGATACTAACCGCGGTCGAGTACGAGCAGTACTTC	CASSLSILTAVEYEQYF
TRBD2	TRBV2	TRBJ2-1	-	TGTGCCAGCAGTCCTCACCCCGGGACTAGCGGGCAGACCTACAATGAGCAGTTCTTC	CASSPHPGTSGQTYNEQFF
TRBD2	TRBV7-7	TRBJ2-5	-	TGTGCTAGCAGCTTAAACACCGGGACTAGAGGGGAGACCCAGTACTTC	CASSLNTGTRGETQYF
TRBD2	TRBV5-1	TRBJ2-7	-	TGCGCCAGCAGCCTCCGTACTAGCGGAACCTACTACGAGCAGTACTTC	CASSLRTSGTYYEQYF
-	TRBV5-6	TRBJ1-6	-	TGTGCCAGCAGCTCTATACGCAATTCACCCCTCCACTTT	CASSSIRNSPLHF
TRBD2	TRBV11-3	TRBJ2-2	-	TGTGCCAGCAGCCCCCTGGGAGGGCCCGCCGGGGAGCTGTTTTTT	CASSPLGGPAGELFF
-	TRBV6-5	TRBJ2-7	-	TGTGCCAGCAAGATGGGCGCGTCCGAAAACGAGCAGTACTTC	CASKMGASENEQYF
-	TRBV7-2	TRBJ1-1	-	TGTGCCAGCCGTCTATTATTCAGGGAAGCTTTCTTT	CASRLLFREAFF
-	TRBV7-8	TRBJ1-5	-	TGTGCCAGCAGCATCAGCGGGGGCAATCAGCCCCAGCATTTT	CASSISGGNQPQHF
-	TRBV28	TRBJ2-7	-	TGTGCCAGCAGTAGACTTCCCTACGAGCAGTACTTC	CASSRLPYEQYF
TRBD1	TRBV28	TRBJ1-5	-	TGTGCCAGCAGTTCCGGACAGGGGGATCAGCCCCAGCATTTT	CASSSGQGDQPQHF
-	TRBV28	TRBJ2-4	-	TGTGCCAGCAGAGCCAGGGGAAACATTCAGTACTTC	CASRARGNIQYF
-	TRBV7-6	TRBJ1-5	-	TGTGCCAGCAGCTTGAACCAGGGGAATAATCAGCCCCAGCATTTT	CASSLNQGNNQPQHF
TRBD2	TRBV7-3	TRBJ2-2	-	TGTGCCAGCAGCTTGCGAGCACTAGCGGGTCCGAGAGGGGAGCTGTTTTTT	CASSLRALAGPRGELFF
TRBD1	TRBV11-2	TRBJ2-7	-	TGTGCCACAGCGCCGACAGGGGGGGGCTACGAGCAGTACTTC	CATAPTGGGYEQYF
TRBD2	TRBV9	TRBJ2-7	-	TGTGCCAGCAGCGTCGGGGCTAGCGGGGGAACCTACGAGCAGTACTTC	CASSVGASGGTYEQYF
-	TRBV18	TRBJ1-3	few	TGTGCCAGCTCACCATCGGGGGACACCATATATTTT	CASSPSGDTIYF
TRBD1	TRBV7-2	TRBJ2-7	-	TGTGCCAGCAGCTTATACCCGGGACAGGGCTCCGAGCAGTACTTC	CASSLYPGQGSEQYF
-	TRBV19	TRBJ1-1	once	TGTGCCAGTAGTATCACGGTGAACACTGAAGCTTTCTTT	CASSITVNTEAFF
TRBD2	TRBV13	TRBJ2-7	-	TGTGCCAGCAGCCCGATGGGAGCGGGAGGGCCCCACGAGCAGTACTTC	CASSPMGAGGPHEQYF
-	TRBV3-1/TRBV3-2	TRBJ1-4	-	TGTGCCAGCAGTTGGGGACACCGTGATGAAAAACTGTTTTTT	CASSWGHRDEKLFF